The 28 T cell receptor beta chains in this list originate from one sample, sequenced in a study of beta chain features in type 1 diabetes. Study-level findings and limits: All four CD4+ subsets from Type 1 diabetes patients carried moderately but significantly shorter TCRB CDR3s.

TCRB transcripts that were expressed got sequenced, as all of the isolated RNA had been reverse transcribed. The table came from immunoSEQ multiplex PCR; TCRdb's copy has only in-frame clones and leaves some out. The table shows 200,000 to 250,000 clones, with roughly 14% occurring only once. Their antigens are not known. The specimen was naive CD4+ T cells from blood. The receptors stem from a man aged 25 to 45 with type 1 diabetes.

Only a few counts were recorded for this clone. CDR3 bases: TGTGCCAGCAGCCCGGGGGAAGCTGACTACGAGCAGTACTTC. The encoded protein is CASSPGEADYEQYF. The genes are TRBV4-2 and TRBJ2-7; perhaps TRBD2 as D (6 bases). V shed 4 bases and J shed 3 bases, with 13 bases lying between them. This CDR3 has 14 amino acids. In germline, CDR1 is LGHNA, CDR2 YNFKEQ.

The gene calls are TRBV5-1 and TRBJ2-2; TRBD2 is a possible D gene (6 bases). Germline loops: CDR1 SGHRS, CDR2 YFSETQ. The CDR3 runs 16 residues. V was shortened by 2 bases and J by 0 bases, with 11 bases between the two germline ends. CDR3 loop: CASSLDPGANTGELFF. As DNA, the CDR3 is TGCGCCAGCAGCTTAGATCCGGGGGCGAACACCGGGGAGCTGTTTTTT.

The DNA for the CDR3 is TGCGCCAGCAGCTTGGAATATGTTTTGAGGGGGAGCATATCCTACAATGAGCAGTTCTTC. Protein product: CASSLEYVLRGSISYNEQFF. J is TRBJ2-1 and V is TRBV5-1, with a possible D match to TRBD1 (6 bases). The CDR3 spans 20 residues. The germline gives CDR1 SGHRS, CDR2 YFSETQ. Trimming removed 0 bases at V and 1 base at J, with 23 bases between.

This clone has a handful of counts. The CDR3 sequence is CASSRARDYEQYF. The CDR3 nucleotides are TGTGCCAGCAGTCGGGCCAGGGACTACGAGCAGTACTTC. J is TRBJ2-7 and V is TRBV6-5; tentatively, D is TRBD1 (5 bases). CDR3 length: 13 amino acids. Germline V gene lookup returns CDR1 MNHEY and CDR2 SVGAGI. V lost 5 bases, J lost 3 bases, and 11 bases lay in between.

This clone has a single count. The chain uses TRBV11-3 and TRBJ2-2; maybe TRBD1 (6 bases). The V end lost 3 bases, the J end lost 4 bases, and 12 bases lay between the germline ends. The CDR3 has 15 residues. Germline V gene sequence: CDR1 SGHNT, CDR2 YENEEA. The CDR3 region has the DNA TGTGCCAGCAGCTTTGAGACAGGTCGCACCGGGGAGCTGTTTTTT. This encodes CASSFETGRTGELFF.

In its sample, this clone was seen a few times. J is TRBJ2-1 and V is TRBV9, with 9 bases matching TRBD2. Trimming cost V 3 bases and J 8 bases; bases outside gene matches: 12. This CDR3 has 16 amino acids. Germline loops: CDR1 SGDLS, CDR2 YYNGEE. The CDR3 reads CASSAGPSGIQDEQFF. The CDR3 DNA reads as TGTGCCAGCAGCGCCGGCCCTAGCGGGATCCAGGATGAGCAGTTCTTC.

The rearrangement links TRBV11-3 to TRBJ2-5; no clear D. Trimming left V 6 bases short and J 5 bases short, with 10 bases between. Germline assignment: CDR1 SGHNT and CDR2 YENEEA. The CDR3 contains 12 residues. The DNA for the CDR3 is TGTGCCAGCAGTCCATCGAGGGAGACCCAGTACTTC. Its protein product is CASSPSRETQYF.

This clone was counted between two and nine times. J is TRBJ2-7 and V is TRBV7-9; the D gene is possibly TRBD2 (5 bases). V shed 4 bases and J shed 6 bases, with 16 bases lying between them. Germline V gene lookup returns CDR1 SEHNR and CDR2 FQNEAQ (reference sequence). This CDR3 contains 14 residues. CDR3 residues: CASSYLEGSGEQYF. The CDR3 region has the DNA TGTGCCAGCAGCTACTTGGAAGGGAGTGGCGAGCAGTACTTC.

The rearrangement links TRBV10-3 to TRBJ2-7; 7 positions match TRBD1. The germline CDR1 and CDR2 sequences are ENHRY and SYGVKD. The CDR3 totals 15 residues. The V gene end was trimmed by 6 bases and the J gene end by 0 bases; junction bases not matched to a gene: 8. CDR3: CAISLDRPSSYEQYF. CDR3 coding DNA: TGTGCCATCAGCCTGGACAGGCCCAGCTCCTACGAGCAGTACTTC.

In its sample, this clone was seen a few times. The V and J genes are TRBV27 and TRBJ2-3, with a weak D call TRBD1 (6 bases). Trimming stripped 4 bases from V and 6 bases from J, with 17 bases between. CDR3 length: 15 residues. The V gene's germline CDR1 is MNHEY and CDR2 SMNVEV (reference sequence). Here the CDR3 reads CASSYRQEPGDTQYF. The CDR3 DNA reads as TGTGCCAGCAGTTACAGACAGGAACCAGGGGATACGCAGTATTTT.

This rearrangement joins TRBV7-9 to TRBJ1-1; the match to TRBD1 covers 7 bases. In germline, CDR1 is SEHNR, CDR2 FQNEAQ (reference sequence). This CDR3 has 18 residues. V dropped 1 base and J dropped 0; count of bases not matched to a gene: 11. In DNA form, the CDR3 reads TGTGCCAGCAGCTTAGTGCTTATACCGGACAGGATGAACACTGAAGCTTTCTTT. This gives the protein CASSLVLIPDRMNTEAFF.

This clone was counted between two and nine times. V and J are TRBV7-2 and TRBJ2-5; 7 bases are shared with TRBD2. Germline CDR1 is SGHTA and CDR2 is FQGNSA. The CDR3 runs to 15 residues. J lost 3 bases, V lost 1 base, and 5 bases had no gene match. This chain's CDR3 is CASSLGRGTKETQYF. DNA for the CDR3: TGTGCCAGCAGCTTAGGTAGAGGGACTAAAGAGACCCAGTACTTC. Based on the CDR3 plus reference TRBV7-2 and TRBJ2-5, the full variable domain is GAGVSQSPSNKVTEKGKDVELRCDPISGHTALYWYRQSLGQGLEFLIYFQGNSAPDKSGLPSDRFSAERTGGSVSTLTIQRTQQEDSAVYLCASSLGRGTKETQYFGPGTRLLVL.

The CDR3 reads CASSRRSSGRKADTQYF. The DNA for the CDR3 is TGTGCCAGCAGCCGCAGGTCCAGCGGGAGGAAGGCAGATACGCAGTATTTT. The chain joins TRBV5-6 to TRBJ2-3; 9 bases are a match to TRBD2. The V segment lost 4 bases and the J segment 4 bases; nucleotides outside the gene matches: 13. Germline V gene data show CDR1 as SGHDT and CDR2 as YYEEEE. The CDR3 is 17 amino acids.

The chain combines TRBV29-1 with TRBJ2-7; 7 nucleotides align to TRBD1. V dropped 0 bases and J dropped 6; count of bases not matched to a gene: 5. The CDR3 extends over 13 amino acids. The germline CDR1 and CDR2 sequences are SQVTM and ANQGSEA. The CDR3 region is CSVEENRGSEQYF. The DNA for the CDR3 is TGCAGCGTTGAAGAGAACAGGGGAAGCGAGCAGTACTTC.

This chain uses TRBV9 with TRBJ2-5; 10 bases agree with TRBD1. Germline trimming cut 0 bases from V and 8 bases from J; bases unmatched to any gene: 7. The germline gives CDR1 SGDLS, CDR2 YYNGEE. The CDR3 length is 15 residues. The DNA of the CDR3 is TGTGCCAGCAGCGTAGCTACGGGACAGGGGATCACCCAGTACTTC. It is translated as CASSVATGQGITQYF.

This clone appeared a few times. This rearrangement joins TRBV5-1 to TRBJ2-4, with 10 bases fitting TRBD1. CDR1 and CDR2 from the germline V gene are SGHRS and YFSETQ. The V gene end was trimmed by 4 bases and the J gene end by 2 bases; junction bases not matched to a gene: 9. The CDR3 is 17 amino acids. The CDR3 region has the DNA TGCGCCAGCAGCCCACCGGACAGGGGGGGGTCCAAAAACATTCAGTACTTC. This sequence encodes CASSPPDRGGSKNIQYF.

In its sample, this clone was seen a few times. The chain carries TRBV9 and TRBJ2-4; 7 positions agree with TRBD1. The CDR3 contains 14 residues. Germline CDR1 reads SGDLS; CDR2 reads YYNGEE. Trimming at V came to 3 bases and at J to 8 bases, leaving 8 bases not matched to a gene. The CDR3 here is CASSEGAVNYIQYF. The CDR3, as DNA: TGTGCCAGCAGCGAGGGGGCCGTTAATTACATTCAGTACTTC.

V usage is TRBV11-2 and J usage is TRBJ2-5; D possibly corresponds to TRBD2 (6 bases). This CDR3 is 14 amino acids long. Germline V lookup: CDR1 SGHAT, CDR2 FQNNGV. V gave up 7 bases and J gave up 7 bases, with 19 bases separating them. The CDR3 DNA reads as TGTGCCAGCACCCGGCTAGCGTTCATGGGGACCCAGTACTTC. Amino acids: CASTRLAFMGTQYF.

This chain uses TRBV5-1 with TRBJ2-1; D unresolved. Germline CDR1 and CDR2: SGHRS and YFSETQ. The V end was cut by 4 bases, the J end by 0 bases, with 14 bases between. The CDR3 is 16 amino acids. The CDR3 DNA sequence: TGCGCCAGCAGCCGTCTGACTGCCGCCTCCTACAATGAGCAGTTCTTC. Its translation is CASSRLTAASYNEQFF.

The V call is TRBV30, the J call TRBJ1-5; 7 bases line up with TRBD1. V was clipped by 2 bases and J by 0 bases; unmatched bases: 4. CDR3 length: 15 amino acids. Per the germline V gene, CDR1 is GTSNPN and CDR2 is SVGIG (reference sequence). CDR3 region: CAWSRTGDSNQPQHF. Written as DNA, the CDR3 is TGTGCCTGGAGTCGAACAGGGGATAGCAATCAGCCCCAGCATTTT.

This clone was counted a few times. The rearrangement uses TRBV25-1 and TRBJ2-2; 11 nucleotides match TRBD1. The CDR3 is 16 amino acids. V lost 2 bases and J lost 5; bases outside the gene matches: 4. The germline CDR1 and CDR2 sequences are MGHDK and SYGVNS. CDR3 nucleotide sequence: TGTGCCAGCAGTGAACGGGACAGGGGGGAAACCGGGGAGCTGTTTTTT. It encodes CASSERDRGETGELFF.

This chain connects TRBV5-1 to TRBJ2-5, with D maybe TRBD1 (6 bases). The CDR3 has 14 residues. Germline V lookup: CDR1 SGHRS, CDR2 YFSETQ. V was shortened by 4 bases and J by 4 bases, with 14 bases between the two germline ends. The CDR3 sequence is CASSLPTGLETQYF. In DNA, the CDR3 is TGCGCCAGCAGCCTACCTACAGGGTTAGAGACCCAGTACTTC. The full variable domain, with the rest looked up from reference TRBV5-1 and TRBJ2-5, is KAGVTQTPRYLIKTRGQQVTLSCSPISGHRSVSWYQQTPGQGLQFLFEYFSETQRNKGNFPGRFSGRQFSNSRSEMNVSTLELGDSALYLCASSLPTGLETQYFGPGTRLLVL.

V and J are TRBV30 and TRBJ2-2, with D tentatively TRBD1 (6 bases). Germline lookup yields CDR1 GTSNPN and CDR2 SVGIG (reference sequence). The CDR3 runs 14 residues. The V and J ends lost 5 bases and 7 bases respectively, with 17 bases between them. As DNA, the CDR3 is TGTGCCTGGGATTCAGGGGCGGAATTCGGGGAGCTGTTTTTT. Amino acid sequence: CAWDSGAEFGELFF.

This chain uses TRBV6-5 with TRBJ2-7, with D possibly being TRBD1 (5 bases). Trimming took 0 bases from V and 6 from J, leaving 9 bases between them. Per the germline V gene, CDR1 is MNHEY and CDR2 is SVGAGI. This CDR3 has 13 amino acids. The CDR3 loop reads CASSYSSDTEQYF. The CDR3 bases are TGTGCCAGCAGTTACTCATCGGACACCGAGCAGTACTTC.

This clone was observed a handful of times. This sample includes further DNA sequences coding for the same CDR3. This chain links TRBV5-1 with TRBJ2-5, with a weak D call TRBD2 (5 bases). CDR1 is SGHRS, CDR2 YFSETQ, per germline. The CDR3 sequence is 14 residues long. V dropped 0 bases and J dropped 2 bases, with 8 bases sitting between them. For the CDR3, the DNA is TGCGCCAGCAGCTTGGGTCGAGGGCAAGAGACCCAGTACTTC. Translated: CASSLGRGQETQYF.

V and J are TRBV2 and TRBJ1-2, with D possibly being TRBD1 (5 bases). Deletions cut 3 bases from V and 9 bases from J, with 14 bases between. CDR1 and CDR2 from the germline V gene are SNHLY and FYNNEI. This CDR3 has 13 residues. The CDR3 DNA is TGTGCCAGCAGTGAGGGGCAGCTTAGGAGCTACACCTTC. Translating it yields CASSEGQLRSYTF.

This clone was detected only a few times. The chain joins TRBV30 to TRBJ2-1; no clear D gene. The germline gives CDR1 GTSNPN, CDR2 SVGIG (reference sequence). Trimming removed 1 base from V and 0 bases from J, with 4 bases in between. CDR3 size: 13 residues. The CDR3 region has the DNA TGTGCCTGGAGTGGCAGCTCCTACAATGAGCAGTTCTTC. This translates into CAWSGSSYNEQFF.

The table lists this clone with a few counts. The chain is built from TRBV18 and TRBJ2-5; a weak D match, TRBD1 (6 bases). Germline values: CDR1 KGHSH, CDR2 LQKENI. The CDR3 consists of 16 residues. The V and J ends lost 2 bases and 1 base respectively, with 14 bases between them. In nucleotides, the CDR3 is TGTGCCAGCTCACCAGTAGGACAGACTTCCCAAGAGACCCAGTACTTC. This sequence encodes CASSPVGQTSQETQYF.